This entry describes one T cell receptor (beta chain). Germline-derived CDR1 and CDR2 are MNHEY and SMNVEV (reference sequence). V dropped 3 bases and J dropped 7 bases, with 18 bases sitting between them. This CDR3 has 15 residues. The table came from immunoSEQ multiplex PCR; TCRdb's copy has only in-frame clones and leaves some out. Among 7,000 or so clones listed, around 80% were seen once. The time point: 2015-2016 season, 7 days after influenza vaccination. The source of the sample is a study of follicular helper T cells after annual influenza vaccination. Study at large: Some donors were sampled over the 2013-2014, 2014-2015 and 2015-2016 vaccinations.

This specimen was CXCR5- memory CD4+ T cells sorted from blood, taken 7 days after influenza vaccination. J is TRBJ1-1 and V is TRBV27; tentative D call: TRBD1 (5 bases). This TCR was recovered from an adult who received the influenza vaccine. CDR3 nucleotide sequence: TGTGCCAGCAGTTTGTACCCCGGTGGGGGGGGTGAAGCTTTCTTT. Its protein is CASSLYPGGGGEAFF.